This T cell receptor beta chain was documented in a study of T cells in tumors after PD-1 blockade. As for the study in general: Patients had no prior checkpoint blockade, systemic immunosuppressants, or anti-cancer therapy within 4 weeks. Daily vismodegib 150 mg continued in a subset of anti-PD-1-treated patients. Blood samples averaged around 120,000 templates (range about 23,000-280,000) and 36,000 or so unique clonotypes. Regarding the study as a whole: Blood contained roughly 43% of the tumor's TCR clonotypes.

About this clone itself: Its antigen is unknown.

This table comes from immunoSEQ multiplex PCR, and its TCRdb copy is limited to in-frame clones, with some not included. The profile shows 14,000 or so clones, 80% to 85% of them singletons. The V end lost 2 bases, the J end lost 7 bases, and 21 bases lay between the germline ends. From germline, CDR1 is MGHRA and CDR2 YSYEKL. The CDR3 is 17 amino acids. Here the sequenced sample was PBMCs, taken after anti-PD-1 treatment. The sequence was collected from a human donor with basal cell carcinoma. The V gene is TRBV4-1, the J gene TRBJ2-1; no firm D call. CDR3 protein: CASSQPPPYITGNEQFF. CDR3 DNA: TGCGCCAGCAGCCAACCCCCGCCCTATATAACGGGTAATGAGCAGTTCTTC.